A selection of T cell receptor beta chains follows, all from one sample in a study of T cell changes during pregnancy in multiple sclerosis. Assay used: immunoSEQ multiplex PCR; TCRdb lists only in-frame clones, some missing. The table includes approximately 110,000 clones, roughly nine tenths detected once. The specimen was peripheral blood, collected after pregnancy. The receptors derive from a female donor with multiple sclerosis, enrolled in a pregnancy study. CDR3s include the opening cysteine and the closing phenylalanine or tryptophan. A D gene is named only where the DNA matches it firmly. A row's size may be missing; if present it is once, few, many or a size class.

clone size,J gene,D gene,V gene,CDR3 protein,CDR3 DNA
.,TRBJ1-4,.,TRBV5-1,CASSFGNTNEKLFF,TGCGCCAGCAGCTTCGGGAATACTAATGAAAAACTGTTTTTT
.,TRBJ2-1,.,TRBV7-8,CASSFPPGGGRNNEQFF,TGTGCCAGCAGCTTCCCCCCCGGAGGGGGCCGAAACAATGAGCAGTTCTTC
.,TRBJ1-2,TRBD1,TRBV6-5,CASHGQGVYGYTF,TGTGCCAGCCACGGACAGGGGGTATATGGCTACACCTTC
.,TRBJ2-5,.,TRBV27,CASSFVGHSTETQYF,TGTGCCAGCAGTTTTGTGGGACACTCTACGGAGACCCAGTACTTC
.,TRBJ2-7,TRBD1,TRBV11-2,CASSFLADRAYEQYF,TGTGCCAGCAGCTTTTTGGCGGACAGGGCTTACGAGCAGTACTTC
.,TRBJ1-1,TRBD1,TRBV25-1,CASSWTGKNTEAFF,TGTGCCAGCTCTTGGACAGGAAAAAACACTGAAGCTTTCTTT
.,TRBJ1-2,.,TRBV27,CASSLSGGMNYGYTF,TGTGCCAGCAGTTTATCGGGGGGGATGAACTATGGCTACACCTTC
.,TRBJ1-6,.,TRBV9,CASSVGENSPLHF,TGTGCCAGCAGCGTAGGTGAGAATTCACCCCTCCACTTT
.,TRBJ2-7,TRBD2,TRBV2,CASSPGLSIYEQYF,TGTGCCAGCAGCCCGGGACTATCAATATACGAGCAGTACTTC
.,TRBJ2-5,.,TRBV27,CASSRWRRETQYF,TGTGCCAGCAGCAGGTGGCGCCGAGAGACCCAGTACTTC
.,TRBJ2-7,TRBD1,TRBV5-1,CASSLVGGQANSYEQYF,TGCGCCAGCAGCTTGGTAGGTGGACAGGCCAACTCCTACGAGCAGTACTTC
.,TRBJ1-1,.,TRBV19,CASSIGQMNTEAFF,TGTGCCAGTAGTATTGGTCAGATGAACACTGAAGCTTTCTTT
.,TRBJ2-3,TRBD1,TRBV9,CASSATGSRDTQYF,TGTGCCAGCAGCGCGACAGGGTCGAGGGATACGCAGTATTTT
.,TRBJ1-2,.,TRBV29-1,CSVSTLLDLFKHGYTF,TGCAGCGTAAGCACCCTCTTAGACTTATTTAAACATGGCTACACCTTC
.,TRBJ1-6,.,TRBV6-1,CASSEHWPPLHF,TGTGCCAGCAGTGAACATTGGCCCCCCCTCCACTTT
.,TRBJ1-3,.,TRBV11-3,CASSLDRAGAGNTIYF,TGTGCCAGCAGCTTAGATAGAGCGGGTGCGGGAAACACCATATATTTT
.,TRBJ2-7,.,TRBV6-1,CASVPGSPLHEQYF,TGTGCCAGCGTCCCAGGTTCCCCTCTCCACGAGCAGTACTTC
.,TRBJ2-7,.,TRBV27,CASSLERGTSSYEQYF,TGTGCCAGCAGTTTAGAACGGGGGACGAGCTCCTACGAGCAGTACTTC
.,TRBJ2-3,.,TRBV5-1,CASSLARGLDSTDTQYF,TGCGCCAGCAGCTTGGCCAGGGGTCTTGATAGCACAGATACGCAGTATTTT
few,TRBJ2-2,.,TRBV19,CASTQTGNTGELFF,TGTGCCAGTACCCAGACAGGGAACACCGGGGAGCTGTTTTTT
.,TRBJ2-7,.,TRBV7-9,CASSYSESYEQYF,TGTGCCAGCAGCTACTCTGAGTCCTACGAGCAGTACTTC
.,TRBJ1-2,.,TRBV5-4,CASSLYHRTPFTYGYTF,TGTGCCAGCAGCTTGTACCACAGGACACCCTTTACCTATGGCTACACCTTC
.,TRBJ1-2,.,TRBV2,CASSPSPPRGYTF,TGTGCCAGCAGTCCAAGCCCCCCGAGGGGCTACACCTTC
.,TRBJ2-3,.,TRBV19,CASRRTTSTDTQYF,TGTGCCAGTAGAAGAACCACTAGCACAGATACGCAGTATTTT
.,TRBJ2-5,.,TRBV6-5,CASSYGHVQETQYF,TGTGCCAGCAGTTACGGCCACGTCCAAGAGACCCAGTACTTC
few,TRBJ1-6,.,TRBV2,CAGSTAPDSPLHF,TGTGCCGGATCGACAGCGCCAGATTCACCCCTCCACTTT